A selection of T cell receptor beta chains follows, all from one sample in a study of CXCR3-negative and CXCR3-positive naive CD8 T cells. TCRdb reprocessed the 5' RACE reads and reports one entry per CDR3 protein, with no DNA. Recorded for this sample: about 150,000 distinct CDR3 sequences. The sequencing input was naive CXCR3+ CD8+ T cells from blood. The receptor set was obtained from a human donor in good health. Some clones in this sample may be carry-over from other donors' samples. Both conserved end residues are part of each CDR3. Fields, in order: V gene, J gene, CDR3 protein.

V gene: TRBV29-1; J gene: TRBJ2-3; CDR3 protein: CSAGGIASDTQYF
V gene: TRBV28; J gene: TRBJ2-3; CDR3 protein: CATLGLSRIGGTDTQYF
V gene: TRBV29-1; J gene: TRBJ1-2; CDR3 protein: CSVTDTSNYGYTF
V gene: TRBV10-2; J gene: TRBJ1-1; CDR3 protein: CASSQETGVTGAFF
V gene: TRBV7-2; J gene: TRBJ2-7; CDR3 protein: CASRTTPSGGNPYEQYF
V gene: TRBV15; J gene: TRBJ1-2; CDR3 protein: CATSRDRGGIYGYTF
V gene: TRBV28; J gene: TRBJ2-1; CDR3 protein: CASSFQGTDNEQFF
V gene: TRBV28; J gene: TRBJ1-4; CDR3 protein: CASRRQGSREKLFF
V gene: TRBV7-9; J gene: TRBJ2-3; CDR3 protein: CASNVGLAVTDTQYF
V gene: TRBV7-8; J gene: TRBJ2-7; CDR3 protein: CASSFPGPEYEQYF
V gene: TRBV28; J gene: TRBJ2-3; CDR3 protein: CASRGDLTLDTQYF
V gene: TRBV7-8; J gene: TRBJ1-2; CDR3 protein: CASSLKQGHGYTF
V gene: TRBV19; J gene: TRBJ2-7; CDR3 protein: CASSKGAYYEQYF
V gene: TRBV6-6; J gene: TRBJ1-1; CDR3 protein: CASSYSGAGGSEAFF
V gene: TRBV28; J gene: TRBJ1-1; CDR3 protein: CASSERGGGGRTEAFF
V gene: TRBV7-7; J gene: TRBJ2-3; CDR3 protein: CASSLGQGPTDTQYF
V gene: TRBV7-9; J gene: TRBJ2-1; CDR3 protein: CASSPRTSALSSYNEQFF
V gene: TRBV7-2; J gene: TRBJ2-7; CDR3 protein: CASSQTVAEQYF
V gene: TRBV4-3; J gene: TRBJ2-7; CDR3 protein: CASSHGQGYEQYF
V gene: TRBV7-3; J gene: TRBJ2-3; CDR3 protein: CASSLGGGPGDTQYF
V gene: TRBV27; J gene: TRBJ1-5; CDR3 protein: CASSSREDYQPQHF
V gene: TRBV12-3/TRBV12-4; J gene: TRBJ2-2; CDR3 protein: CASSLYGVIGVNTGELFF
V gene: TRBV7-9; J gene: TRBJ1-1; CDR3 protein: CASSVRGAEAFF
V gene: TRBV2; J gene: TRBJ2-7; CDR3 protein: CASSGLSTEQYF
V gene: TRBV29-1; J gene: TRBJ2-1; CDR3 protein: CSVESANYNEQFF
V gene: TRBV4-1; J gene: TRBJ2-2; CDR3 protein: CASSQELTVTGELFF
V gene: TRBV25-1; J gene: TRBJ2-7; CDR3 protein: CASSESGTGNNEQYF
V gene: TRBV5-6; J gene: TRBJ1-2; CDR3 protein: CASSLGGATGGYTF
V gene: TRBV29-1; J gene: TRBJ2-3; CDR3 protein: CSVEVLGQGSGLAVSDTQYF
V gene: TRBV20-1; J gene: TRBJ2-2; CDR3 protein: CSAYRTGELFF
V gene: TRBV20-1; J gene: TRBJ2-7; CDR3 protein: CSARDMGGTGTYEQYF
V gene: TRBV7-9; J gene: TRBJ2-3; CDR3 protein: CASSLSPGAGPRTDTQYF
V gene: TRBV6-2/TRBV6-3; J gene: TRBJ2-2; CDR3 protein: CASGGGYYTGELFF
V gene: TRBV3-1; J gene: TRBJ1-2; CDR3 protein: CASSQDISNYGYTF
V gene: TRBV12-3/TRBV12-4; J gene: TRBJ1-2; CDR3 protein: CASSHPTRAEGYTF
V gene: TRBV7-3; J gene: TRBJ1-2; CDR3 protein: CASSEWTGDGYTF
V gene: TRBV7-7; J gene: TRBJ2-7; CDR3 protein: CASRPGTGPSYEQYF
V gene: TRBV6-6; J gene: TRBJ2-5; CDR3 protein: CASSYSFGGGETQYF
V gene: TRBV5-1; J gene: TRBJ1-2; CDR3 protein: CASSPVGPAGGYTF
V gene: TRBV25-1; J gene: TRBJ2-1; CDR3 protein: CASSEGVNSYNEQFF
V gene: TRBV15; J gene: TRBJ2-3; CDR3 protein: CATSRELLAGVTDTQYF